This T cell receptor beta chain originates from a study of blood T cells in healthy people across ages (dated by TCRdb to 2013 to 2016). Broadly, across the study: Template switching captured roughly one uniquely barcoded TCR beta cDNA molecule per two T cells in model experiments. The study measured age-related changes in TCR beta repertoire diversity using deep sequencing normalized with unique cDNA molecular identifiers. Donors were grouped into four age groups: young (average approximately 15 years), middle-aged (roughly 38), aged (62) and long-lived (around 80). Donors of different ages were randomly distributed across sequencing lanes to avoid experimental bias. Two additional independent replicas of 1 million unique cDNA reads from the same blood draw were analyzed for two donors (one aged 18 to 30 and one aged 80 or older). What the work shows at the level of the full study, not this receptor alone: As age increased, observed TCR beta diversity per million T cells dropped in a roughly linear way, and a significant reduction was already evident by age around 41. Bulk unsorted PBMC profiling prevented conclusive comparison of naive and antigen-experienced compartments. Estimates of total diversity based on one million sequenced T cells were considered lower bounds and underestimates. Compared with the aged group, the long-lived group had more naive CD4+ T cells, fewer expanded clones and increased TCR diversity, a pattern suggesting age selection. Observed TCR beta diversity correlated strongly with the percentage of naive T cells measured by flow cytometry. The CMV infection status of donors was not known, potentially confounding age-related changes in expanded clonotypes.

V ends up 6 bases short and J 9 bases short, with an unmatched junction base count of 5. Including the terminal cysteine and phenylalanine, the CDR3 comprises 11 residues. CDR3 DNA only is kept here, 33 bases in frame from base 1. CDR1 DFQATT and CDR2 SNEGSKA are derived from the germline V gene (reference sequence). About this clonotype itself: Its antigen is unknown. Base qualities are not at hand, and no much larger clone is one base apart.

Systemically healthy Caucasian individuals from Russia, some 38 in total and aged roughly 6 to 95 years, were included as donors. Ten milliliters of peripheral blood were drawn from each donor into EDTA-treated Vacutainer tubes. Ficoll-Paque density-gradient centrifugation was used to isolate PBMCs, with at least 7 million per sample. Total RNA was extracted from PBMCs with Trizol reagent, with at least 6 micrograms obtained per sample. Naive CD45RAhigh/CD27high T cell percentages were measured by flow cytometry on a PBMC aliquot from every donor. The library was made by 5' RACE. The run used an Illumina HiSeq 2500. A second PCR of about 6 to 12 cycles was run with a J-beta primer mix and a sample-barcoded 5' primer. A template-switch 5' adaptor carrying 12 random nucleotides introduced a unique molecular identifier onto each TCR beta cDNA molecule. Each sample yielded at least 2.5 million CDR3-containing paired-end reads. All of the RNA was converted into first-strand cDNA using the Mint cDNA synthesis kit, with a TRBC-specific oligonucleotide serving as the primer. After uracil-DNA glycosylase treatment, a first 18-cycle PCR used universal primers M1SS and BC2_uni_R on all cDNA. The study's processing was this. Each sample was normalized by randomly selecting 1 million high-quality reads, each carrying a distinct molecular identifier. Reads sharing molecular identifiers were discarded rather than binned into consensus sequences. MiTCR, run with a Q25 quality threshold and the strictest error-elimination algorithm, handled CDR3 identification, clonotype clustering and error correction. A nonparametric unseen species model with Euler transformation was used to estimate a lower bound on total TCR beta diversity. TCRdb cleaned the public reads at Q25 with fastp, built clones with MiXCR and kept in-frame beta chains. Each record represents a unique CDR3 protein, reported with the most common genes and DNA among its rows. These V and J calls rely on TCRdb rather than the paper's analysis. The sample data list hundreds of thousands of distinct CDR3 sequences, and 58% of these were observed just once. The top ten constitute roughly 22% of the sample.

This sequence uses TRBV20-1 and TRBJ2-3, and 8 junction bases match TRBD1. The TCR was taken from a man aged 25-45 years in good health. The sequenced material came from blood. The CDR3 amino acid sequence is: CSAQQGGTQYF. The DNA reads TGCAGTGCGCAACAGGGGGGCACGCAGTATTTT.